This T cell receptor (beta chain) stems from a study of post-analysis software for immune sequencing data (dated by TCRdb to between 2014 and 2016). The study in broad terms: Recorded disease courses included relapsing-remitting, secondary progressive and progressive-relapsing multiple sclerosis, with some patients lacking subtype annotation. A subset of samples was prepared in parallel using single-end sample barcoding, then pooled and co-amplified after Illumina adapter ligation. Patient repertoires were compared against ten to twelve previously published healthy control repertoires from donors aged about 6 to 26 years.

To demonstrate the VDJtools post-analysis software, TCR beta repertoires were profiled from the peripheral blood of about 13 young patients with multiple sclerosis. The multiple sclerosis patients were children and adolescents ranging in age from about 6 to 16 years. Library preparation employed PCR. Sequencing took place on an Illumina HiSeq 2500. Unique molecular identifiers were incorporated into TCR beta cDNA libraries to reduce PCR and sequencing biases. About 500,000 cDNA molecules were obtained per 1 to 10 million input T cells, so each molecule approximated one T cell. The same protocol used for the earlier healthy control dataset was applied to prepare and sequence the patient libraries. Samples belonging to the same batch were prepared together, multiplexed and sequenced on a shared HiSeq lane. The paper's data handling went like this. Raw barcoded reads were processed with MIGEC, discarding single-read molecular identifier groups before consensus assembly and CDR3 extraction. VDJtools was used for post-analysis of the clonotype tables, with diversity normalized by down-sampling every dataset to the smallest sample size. In repertoire overlap clustering, CDR3 amino acid sequences, but not nucleotide sequences, were matched to correct batch-related cross-sample contamination. In-frame beta chains were kept once TCRdb had trimmed the public reads at Q25 with fastp and called clones with MiXCR. Records with the same CDR3 protein are collapsed into one entry carrying the most frequent genes and DNA. TCRdb's processing, not the study's, gives the V and J calls here. The sample table lists some 450,000 distinct CDR3 sequences, approximately 45% of them with a count of one. Around 10% of the sample is in the top ten clones.

Results the study describes overall, beyond this receptor: The control group was slightly older than the multiple sclerosis patient group. Direct clustering with F measure showed strong co-clustering of samples prepared in the same batch, prompting a batch-effect correction. Compared with controls, multiple sclerosis patients had significantly lower normalized Chao1 diversity, a finding suggesting substantial peripheral T-cell clonal expansion.

This clonotype was detected only a few times. Its antigen target is currently unknown. Base qualities were left out, and no much larger clone turns up one base away. The sample taken for sequencing was blood. The origin of this receptor is a girl between 5 and 17 years old with multiple sclerosis.

The CDR3 reads CSHPWLAGGRETQYF. The DNA sequence is given as TGCAGCCACCCTTGGCTAGCGGGAGGGAGGGAGACCCAGTACTTC. Recombination linked TRBV29-1 to TRBJ2-5, with 12 bases matching TRBD2. Its CDR3 holds 15 amino acids, cysteine through phenylalanine. Only CDR3 DNA remains: 45 bases, in frame from the first base. CDR1 is given as SQVTM and CDR2 as ANQGSEA, both from the germline V gene. The V end gives up 8 bases and the J end 5 bases, leaving 12 bases in the junction not matched to a gene.